These 32 T cell receptor beta chains originate from one sample sequenced in a study of blood T cell repertoires in COVID-19. Clones were read by immunoSEQ multiplex PCR, and TCRdb kept only the in-frame ones, dropping some. The table has 150,000 to 200,000 clones, 65% to 90% seen once; the top ten hold roughly 9.1%. Material: peripheral blood. All receptors come from a man aged 45-60 years with active or convalescent COVID-19.

V is TRBV2 and J is TRBJ2-3; 12 bases agree with TRBD2. This CDR3 spans 15 amino acids. In germline, CDR1 is SNHLY, CDR2 FYNNEI. V shed 6 bases and J 4 bases; nucleotides not matched to a gene: 5. CDR3 sequence: CASSRTSGTADTQYF. The CDR3 DNA follows: TGTGCCAGCAGCCGGACTAGCGGGACCGCAGATACGCAGTATTTT.

The chain uses TRBV6-6 and TRBJ1-1, with 7 nucleotides matching TRBD1. The CDR3 contains 14 residues. The junction had 2 bases not matched to a gene; V was cut back by 0 bases and J by 4 bases. Germline-derived CDR1 and CDR2 are MNHNY and SVGAGI (reference sequence). The CDR3 loop reads CASSYSTGTTEAFF. The CDR3 DNA is TGTGCCAGCAGTTACTCGACAGGGACCACTGAAGCTTTCTTT.

The V call is TRBV10-2, the J call TRBJ1-1; D unclear. V lost 0 bases, J lost 0 bases, and 17 bases lay in between. The CDR3 is 18 amino acids. Germline V gene lookup returns CDR1 WSHSY and CDR2 SAAADI. CDR3 sequence reads: CASSESTWKWALNTEAFF. CDR3 sequence (DNA): TGCGCCAGCAGTGAGTCGACGTGGAAGTGGGCCCTGAACACTGAAGCTTTCTTT.

The rearrangement links TRBV5-1 to TRBJ1-1; the D is unclear. Trimming stripped 0 bases from V and 7 bases from J, with 7 bases between. The CDR3 spans 12 residues. Germline CDR1 and CDR2: SGHRS and YFSETQ. The DNA of the CDR3 is TGCGCCAGCAGCTTGGACCGCGGTGAAGCTTTCTTT. Translating gives CASSLDRGEAFF.

CDR3 amino acids: CASSSSAGGNTIYF. CDR3 sequence (DNA): TGTGCCAGCAGTTCGTCAGCTGGGGGGAACACCATATATTTT. The chain uses TRBV6-5 and TRBJ1-3, with D perhaps matching TRBD1 (5 bases). Per germline, CDR1 MNHEY and CDR2 SVGAGI. The CDR3 loop spans 14 amino acids. Trimming took off 4 bases at V and 7 bases at J, with 14 bases between the two ends.

The chain is built from TRBV5-1 and TRBJ2-5, with 8 bases fitting TRBD1. CDR1 is SGHRS, CDR2 YFSETQ, per germline. The V segment lost 0 bases and the J segment 4 bases; nucleotides outside the gene matches: 14. This CDR3 is built from 18 residues. The chain's CDR3 is CASSLALAGGQRLETQYF. CDR3 DNA sequence: TGCGCCAGCAGCTTGGCCCTGGCAGGGGGCCAGCGTTTAGAGACCCAGTACTTC.

The CDR3 protein is CASSPLSGARYQETQYF. The DNA of the CDR3 is TGTGCCAGCAGCCCCCTTAGCGGGGCCAGGTACCAAGAGACCCAGTACTTC. The chain combines TRBV6-2 or TRBV6-3 with TRBJ2-5; 8 bases align to TRBD2. Germline V gives CDR1 MNHEY, CDR2 SVGEGT. CDR3 length: 17 residues. V lost 6 bases and J lost 0; bases outside the gene matches: 12.

This clone has a single count. The chain recombines TRBV6-2 or TRBV6-3 with TRBJ1-1; TRBD1 matches 7 bases. V was pared by 2 bases and J by 3 bases, with 3 bases of the junction left unmatched. CDR1 and CDR2 from the germline V gene are MNHEY and SVGEGT. This CDR3 region has 14 residues. The CDR3 region has the DNA TGTGCCAGCAGTTACACCAGGGGGGACACTGAAGCTTTCTTT. Translating it yields CASSYTRGDTEAFF.

The chain uses TRBV29-1 and TRBJ1-2; a weak D match, TRBD1 (5 bases). The CDR3 is 14 residues long. V lost 1 base, J lost 3 bases, and 12 bases lay in between. Per the germline V gene, CDR1 is SQVTM and CDR2 is ANQGSEA. CDR3 bases: TGCAGCGTTGAAGGGGGCGGGGGTGACTATGGCTACACCTTC. Translating it yields CSVEGGGGDYGYTF.

The chain couples TRBV11-2 to TRBJ2-3; D gene unclear. Germline values: CDR1 SGHAT, CDR2 FQNNGV. The CDR3 spans 14 residues. Deletions cut 10 bases from V and 0 bases from J, with 14 bases between. CDR3 bases: TGTGCCACCACGGGTGGAGTAAGCACAGATACGCAGTATTTT. It yields the protein CATTGGVSTDTQYF. Looking up the rest from reference TRBV11-2 and TRBJ2-3 gives the full variable domain: EAGVAQSPRYKIIEKRQSVAFWCNPISGHATLYWYQQILGQGPKLLIQFQNNGVVDDSQLPKDRFSAERLKGVDSTLKIQPAKLEDSAVYLCATTGGVSTDTQYFGPGTRLTVL.

A single count supports this clone. The chain uses TRBV28 and TRBJ1-3, with 7 bases aligning to TRBD1. There are 18 residues in the CDR3. With 3 bases clipped from V and 0 bases from J, the junction kept 11 bases outside the gene matches. Per the germline V gene, CDR1 is MDHEN and CDR2 is SYDVKM. The CDR3 loop is CASSFWVTGLSSGNTIYF. Here the CDR3 DNA reads TGTGCCAGCAGTTTTTGGGTGACAGGGTTGTCCTCTGGAAACACCATATATTTT.

This chain joins TRBV12-5 and TRBJ1-4; 7 positions agree with TRBD1. This CDR3 has 15 amino acids. The V gene's germline CDR1 is LGHNT and CDR2 FRNRAP. The J segment lost 5 bases and the V segment lost 6 bases, leaving 9 bases of the junction unmatched. CDR3 sequence (DNA): TGTGCTAGTGGACTGAAGGGGGCCAGGAATGAAAAACTGTTTTTT. It codes for CASGLKGARNEKLFF. Drawing the rest from reference TRBV12-5 and TRBJ1-4, the complete variable domain is DARVTQTPRHKVTEMGQEVTMRCQPILGHNTVFWYRQTMMQGLELLAYFRNRAPLDDSGMPKDRFSAEMPDATLATLKIQPSEPRDSAVYFCASGLKGARNEKLFFGSGTQLSVL.

The chain carries TRBV5-1 and TRBJ2-7; 7 bases are a match to TRBD2. V was pared by 1 base and J by 2 bases, with 6 bases of the junction left unmatched. Germline V gene lookup returns CDR1 SGHRS and CDR2 YFSETQ. The CDR3 length is 15 residues. The CDR3 DNA reads as TGCGCCAGCAGCTTGCCTAGCGGAGGAACCTACGAGCAGTACTTC. It encodes CASSLPSGGTYEQYF.

The chain carries TRBV5-1 and TRBJ2-5, with D possibly TRBD1 on 5 matching bases. There are 15 residues in the CDR3. The germline V and J ends were trimmed by 4 bases and 2 bases, with 15 bases remaining between them. Germline CDR1 and CDR2: SGHRS and YFSETQ. The CDR3, as DNA: TGCGCCAGCAGCCTCACCTCAGGGATACAAGAGACCCAGTACTTC. Its translation is CASSLTSGIQETQYF.

The J gene is TRBJ1-2, the V gene TRBV19, with no clear D. V lost 7 bases and J 4 bases, leaving 22 bases between the germline ends. The CDR3 runs 16 residues. From germline, CDR1 is LNHDA and CDR2 SQIVND (reference sequence). This CDR3 reads CASMPPLAGQGYGYTF. CDR3 bases: TGTGCCAGTATGCCCCCCCTGGCAGGCCAAGGCTATGGCTACACCTTC.

CDR3 bases: TGTGCCAGTACTAGGTCAGGCAATGAGCAGTTCTTC. It is translated as CASTRSGNEQFF. The chain uses TRBV12-3 or TRBV12-4 and TRBJ2-1; D possibly corresponds to TRBD2 (5 bases). With 9 bases removed from V and 6 bases from J, the gap between germline ends came to 12 bases. The length of the CDR3 is 12 residues.

The J gene is TRBJ2-5, the V gene TRBV5-1, with D perhaps matching TRBD1 (6 bases). V was cut by 3 bases and J by 6 bases, with 15 bases left in between. Germline CDR1 SGHRS, CDR2 YFSETQ. The CDR3 is made up of 14 amino acids. The DNA for the CDR3 is TGCGCCAGCAGCTCGGGGATGGACAGACAGACCCAGTACTTC. It specifies CASSSGMDRQTQYF.

This chain uses TRBV30 with TRBJ2-5; TRBD1 aligns across 7 bases. The V and J ends lost 4 bases and 5 bases, in that order; junction bases with no gene match: 7. CDR1 GTSNPN and CDR2 SVGIG come from the germline V gene (reference sequence). This CDR3 has 13 amino acids. CDR3 coding DNA: TGTGCCTGGAAGGGTCAGGGGGTTGAGACCCAGTACTTC. Translating it yields CAWKGQGVETQYF.

This clone was counted only a few times. The genes are TRBV18 and TRBJ2-1, with a possible D match to TRBD1 (5 bases). Germline V gives CDR1 KGHSH, CDR2 LQKENI. Trimming shortened V by 2 bases and J by 5 bases, and 13 bases separated the two germline ends. This CDR3 has 15 residues. The DNA of the CDR3 is TGTGCCAGCTCACCATACGGACAAGCCGACAATGAGCAGTTCTTC. Its translation is CASSPYGQADNEQFF.

This chain connects TRBV11-1 to TRBJ2-5, with D possibly TRBD1 on 8 matching bases. From germline, CDR1 is SGHAT and CDR2 FQDESV (reference sequence). This CDR3 is built from 15 residues. V dropped 6 bases and J dropped 7 bases, with 21 bases sitting between them. The CDR3 DNA reads as TGTGCCAGCAGGGGACGACAGGGGACTACGGGGACCCAGTACTTC. Amino acid sequence: CASRGRQGTTGTQYF.

This chain uses TRBV19 with TRBJ2-1; 8 nucleotides agree with TRBD2. Trimming cost V 4 bases and J 8 bases; bases outside gene matches: 10. The CDR3 consists of 15 residues. Germline assignment: CDR1 LNHDA and CDR2 SQIVND (reference sequence). Written as DNA, the CDR3 is TGTGCCAGTAGTAGGTTAGCGGGAAGTTTCGATGAGCAGTTCTTC. This gives the protein CASSRLAGSFDEQFF.

This chain uses TRBV29-1 with TRBJ1-2; 10 bases fit TRBD1. This CDR3 contains 11 residues. The junction had 3 bases not matched to a gene; V was cut back by 6 bases and J by 8 bases. Germline CDR1 and CDR2: SQVTM and ANQGSEA. The CDR3 DNA is TGCAGCGTCGTGACAGGGGGCGGCTACACCTTC. Residues: CSVVTGGGYTF.

This clone occurred once. The chain combines TRBV15 with TRBJ1-5, with D perhaps matching TRBD1 (6 bases). This CDR3 comprises 15 residues. Looked up from germline, CDR1 is LNHNV and CDR2 is YYDKDF (reference sequence). Trimming took 1 base from V and 4 from J, leaving 11 bases between them. The CDR3 region is CATSRVDRKNQPQHF. In nucleotides, the CDR3 is TGTGCCACCAGCAGAGTGGACAGAAAGAATCAGCCCCAGCATTTT.

The chain is built from TRBV5-3 and TRBJ2-6, with a weak D call TRBD1 (5 bases). TRBV5-3 falls under the ORF class, with uncertain function. CDR3 length: 15 residues. The ends were cut back, 4 bases at V and 5 bases at J, with 13 bases in the middle. The CDR3 nucleotides read TGTGCCAGAAGCCAGGACACGGGCTGGGCCAACGTCCTGACTTTC. As protein: CARSQDTGWANVLTF.

The gene calls are TRBV7-9 and TRBJ2-1; TRBD1 matches 7 bases. V was clipped by 5 bases and J by 5 bases; unmatched bases: 6. The CDR3 covers 14 residues. Germline lookup yields CDR1 SEHNR and CDR2 FQNEAQ (reference sequence). CDR3 in amino acids: CASSTWDRDNEQFF. The CDR3 nucleotides are TGTGCCAGCAGCACGTGGGACAGAGACAATGAGCAGTTCTTC.

The sample holds a few counts of this clone. The chain uses TRBV12-3 or TRBV12-4 and TRBJ1-5; D gene ambiguous. Between the trimmed V and J ends, which lost 7 bases and 3 bases, there was a span of 10 bases. The CDR3 has 13 residues. The CDR3: CASKGEYNQPQHF. The DNA of the CDR3 is TGTGCCAGCAAAGGAGAGTACAATCAGCCCCAGCATTTT.

This clone was observed once. Other DNA variants within this sample encode the same CDR3. The chain has TRBV20-1 and TRBJ1-1; possible D gene TRBD1, 5 bases. Germline values: CDR1 DFQATT, CDR2 SNEGSKA (reference sequence). Trimming removed 4 bases from V and 5 bases from J, with 8 bases in between. CDR3 size: 11 residues. CDR3 amino acids: CSAKGVTEAFF. The CDR3 coding sequence is TGCAGTGCTAAAGGGGTTACTGAAGCTTTCTTT.

This sequence joins TRBV20-1 and TRBJ1-6; perhaps TRBD1 as D (5 bases). CDR3 size: 16 residues. Trimming took off 3 bases at V and 7 bases at J, with 19 bases between the two ends. Per germline, CDR1 DFQATT and CDR2 SNEGSKA (reference sequence). The CDR3 is CSASPPFDSENSPLHF. The CDR3 DNA reads TGCAGTGCTAGTCCACCTTTCGACAGCGAAAATTCACCCCTCCACTTT.

J is TRBJ2-1 and V is TRBV3-1 (or the pseudogene TRBV3-2); 7 positions match TRBD2. The V segment lost 0 bases and the J segment 9 bases; nucleotides outside the gene matches: 5. The length of the CDR3 is 14 residues. Germline V gene data show CDR1 as LGHDT and CDR2 as YNNKEL (reference sequence). CDR3 residues: CASSQDTSVFEQFF. The CDR3 DNA is TGTGCCAGCAGCCAAGACACTAGCGTTTTTGAGCAGTTCTTC.

This clone was counted only a few times. This chain connects TRBV4-1 to TRBJ2-7, with a tentative D call TRBD1 (6 bases). Germline-derived CDR1 and CDR2 are MGHRA and YSYEKL. V dropped 1 base and J dropped 4 bases, with 20 bases sitting between them. The CDR3 consists of 17 residues. The CDR3 spells CASSQGTAPTLVYEQYF. The CDR3 DNA reads TGCGCCAGCAGCCAAGGGACAGCACCTACCCTTGTGTACGAGCAGTACTTC.

The gene calls are TRBV28 and TRBJ2-7; 9 bases line up with TRBD1. Germline CDR1 MDHEN, CDR2 SYDVKM. After removal of 6 bases from V and 3 bases from J, the junction contained 12 bases not matched to a gene. The CDR3 contains 16 residues. CDR3: CASSGISRDRVYEQYF. DNA of the CDR3: TGTGCCAGCAGCGGCATCAGTCGGGACAGGGTCTACGAGCAGTACTTC.

The V gene is TRBV5-1, the J gene TRBJ1-5; TRBD1 matches at 7 bases. The junction had 9 bases not matched to a gene; V was cut back by 0 bases and J by 6 bases. This CDR3 is 16 amino acids long. From germline, CDR1 is SGHRS and CDR2 YFSETQ. For the CDR3, the DNA is TGCGCCAGCAGCTTGGCCGGGACAGACGTAGGTCAGCCCCAGCATTTT. It yields the protein CASSLAGTDVGQPQHF.